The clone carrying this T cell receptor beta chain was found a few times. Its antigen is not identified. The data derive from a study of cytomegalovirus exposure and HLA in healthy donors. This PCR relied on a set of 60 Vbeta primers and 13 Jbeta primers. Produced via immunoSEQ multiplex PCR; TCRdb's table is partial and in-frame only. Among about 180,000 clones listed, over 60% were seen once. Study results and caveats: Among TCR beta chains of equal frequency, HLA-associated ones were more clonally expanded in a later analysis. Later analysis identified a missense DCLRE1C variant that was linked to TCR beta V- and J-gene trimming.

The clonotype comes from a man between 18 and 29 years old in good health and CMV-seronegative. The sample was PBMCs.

CDR3 sequence (DNA): TGTGCCAGCAGTGCCTTGACAGGGGGGAATTCACCCCTCCACTTT. Its translation is CASSALTGGNSPLHF. The gene calls are TRBV2 and TRBJ1-6; TRBD1 aligns across 9 bases. The CDR3 is 15 residues long. The trim removed 4 bases at V and 7 bases at J, leaving 5 bases unmatched. CDR1 is SNHLY and CDR2 is FYNNEI in the germline V gene.